One sample yielded the 27 T cell receptor beta chains listed below, sequenced in a study of T cells in narcolepsy (dated by TCRdb to 2016 to 2019). Library preparation employed the immunoSEQ multiplex PCR assay. As stored in TCRdb, this immuneACCESS dataset retains in-frame rearrangements with V and J assigned. A fraction of the clones does not appear; measured against another copy, unresolved V genes explain less than half of the discrepancy, and the remainder lacks a known reason. Across this sample there are around 39,000 clones, with over 75% seen only once. The ten largest clones take up about 1.6% of the sample. Material: CD45RA- memory CD4+ T cells from PBMCs. In light of the paper, this sample's cell subset or site label describes: memory T cells sorted ex vivo from peripheral blood. The receptors here all came from a human donor with narcolepsy.

V is TRBV19 and J is TRBJ2-5; unclear D gene. CDR1 is LNHDA and CDR2 is SQIVND in the germline V gene (reference sequence). CDR3 length: 13 amino acids. Between the trimmed V and J ends, which lost 5 bases and 0 bases, there was a span of 7 bases. CDR3 sequence: CASSSMYQETQYF. The CDR3 region has the DNA TGTGCCAGTAGTTCCATGTACCAAGAGACCCAGTACTTC.

This sequence joins TRBV19 and TRBJ1-1; 9 nucleotides match TRBD1. V shed 1 base, J shed 0 bases, and the junction held 3 bases outside the gene matches. The CDR3 consists of 16 residues. In germline, CDR1 is LNHDA, CDR2 SQIVND (reference sequence). The CDR3 sequence is CASSIGDRVMNTEAFF. The CDR3 DNA follows: TGTGCCAGTAGTATAGGGGACAGGGTTATGAACACTGAAGCTTTCTTT.

The chain uses TRBV30 and TRBJ1-3, with a possible D match to TRBD1 (6 bases). The CDR3 extends over 15 amino acids. Trimming cost V 2 bases and J 6 bases, with 17 bases left between them. Germline V gives CDR1 GTSNPN, CDR2 SVGIG (reference sequence). CDR3 sequence: CAWSSRGPAENTIYF. Here the CDR3 DNA reads TGTGCCTGGAGTTCCAGGGGACCTGCCGAAAACACCATATATTTT.

J is TRBJ1-2 and V is TRBV10-3, with D perhaps TRBD1 (6 bases). V was trimmed by 2 bases and J by 8 bases, leaving 12 bases between them. Germline V gene sequence: CDR1 ENHRY, CDR2 SYGVKD. The CDR3 has 13 amino acids. The CDR3 sequence is CAISEGGAEGYTF. The CDR3 region has the DNA TGTGCCATCAGTGAGGGGGGGGCTGAAGGCTACACCTTC.

The V call is TRBV4-1, the J call TRBJ2-3; 8 bases are shared with TRBD2. J was trimmed by 2 bases and V by 1 base; bases with no gene match: 8. Germline V gene lookup returns CDR1 MGHRA and CDR2 YSYEKL. The CDR3 covers 17 residues. CDR3 sequence (DNA): TGCGCCAGCAGCCAAGCCCCCATAGCGGGGATCACAGATACGCAGTATTTT. Translating gives CASSQAPIAGITDTQYF.

This clone was seen a few times. The rearrangement links TRBV7-3 to TRBJ1-1; 7 bases are shared with TRBD1. J was trimmed by 1 base and V by 0 bases; bases with no gene match: 8. Germline CDR1 SGHTA, CDR2 FQGTGA. The length of the CDR3 is 17 residues. The CDR3 protein is CASSLTGAGGENTEAFF. The CDR3 nucleotides are TGTGCCAGCAGCTTAACGGGAGCAGGGGGTGAGAACACTGAAGCTTTCTTT.

The chain carries TRBV9 and TRBJ2-3; 7 nucleotides line up with TRBD2. This CDR3 contains 14 residues. V gave up 6 bases and J gave up 1 base; unmatched junction bases: 5. Germline loops: CDR1 SGDLS, CDR2 YYNGEE. The CDR3 region is CASNPLAGTDTQYF. The DNA for the CDR3 is TGTGCCAGCAACCCTCTAGCGGGCACAGATACGCAGTATTTT.

The gene calls are TRBV5-1 and TRBJ2-3; the D call may be TRBD1 or TRBD2 (6 bases each). The CDR3 is 12 residues long. V gave up 0 bases and J gave up 10 bases, with 9 bases separating them. Looked up from germline, CDR1 is SGHRS and CDR2 is YFSETQ. This CDR3 reads CASSLAEGAQYF. The CDR3 nucleotides read TGCGCCAGCAGCTTGGCGGAGGGGGCGCAGTATTTT.

This clone was seen only once. This chain links TRBV7-8 with TRBJ2-3; tentative D call: TRBD1 (6 bases). CDR1 is SGHVS and CDR2 is FQNEAQ in the germline V gene. Deletions cut 4 bases from V and 6 bases from J, with 14 bases between. The CDR3 spans 14 residues. For the CDR3, the DNA is TGTGCCAGCAGCTCATCCAGGGGAGCCGATACGCAGTATTTT. Its translation: CASSSSRGADTQYF.

V usage is TRBV4-1 and J usage is TRBJ1-1; D unclear. CDR3 length equals 15 residues. Germline values: CDR1 MGHRA, CDR2 YSYEKL. Trimming took 4 bases from V and 1 from J, leaving 13 bases between them. The DNA of the CDR3 is TGCGCCAGCAGCCTGATTTGGGAGGGGAACACTGAAGCTTTCTTT. It translates to CASSLIWEGNTEAFF.

The rearrangement uses TRBV5-8 and TRBJ1-6; no definite D call. Germline V gene lookup returns CDR1 SGHTS and CDR2 YDEGEE. V lost 2 bases and J 8 bases, leaving 5 bases between the germline ends. The CDR3 runs 12 residues. The CDR3 nucleotides read TGTGCCAGCAGCTTTTCAGATTCACCCCTCCACTTT. This sequence encodes CASSFSDSPLHF. Supplemented by reference TRBV5-8 and TRBJ1-6, the full variable domain reads EAGVTQSPTHLIKTRGQQATLRCSPISGHTSVYWYQQALGLGLQFLLWYDEGEERNRGNFPPRFSGRQFPNYSSELNVNALELEDSALYLCASSFSDSPLHFGNGTRLTVT.

CDR3 region: CASSLSGHQNYGYTF. CDR3 nucleotides: TGTGCCAGCAGTCTGTCGGGACATCAGAACTATGGCTACACCTTC. The V and J genes are TRBV28 and TRBJ1-2; a possible D gene is TRBD1 (6 bases). The CDR3 is made up of 15 amino acids. Germline CDR1 reads MDHEN; CDR2 reads SYDVKM. V was cut by 5 bases and J by 2 bases, with 15 bases left in between.

This clone was seen a single time. The chain couples TRBV30 to TRBJ2-5, with D tentatively TRBD1 or TRBD2 (6 bases each). The CDR3 runs 14 residues. Per the germline V gene, CDR1 is GTSNPN and CDR2 is SVGIG (reference sequence). V was cut by 3 bases and J by 4 bases, with 15 bases left in between. The DNA of the CDR3 is TGTGCCTGGAGCCCGAACGGGGGCCGAGAGACCCAGTACTTC. It specifies CAWSPNGGRETQYF. Combining the CDR3 with reference TRBV30 and TRBJ2-5 gives the whole variable domain SQTIHQWPATLVQPVGSPLSLECTVEGTSNPNLYWYRQAAGRGLQLLFYSVGIGQISSEVPQNLSASRPQDRQFILSSKKLLLSDSGFYLCAWSPNGGRETQYFGPGTRLLVL.

CDR3 amino acids: CASSQGLAGTLQETQYF. For the CDR3, the DNA is TGCGCCAGCAGCCAAGGACTAGCGGGGACACTACAAGAGACCCAGTACTTC. The chain uses TRBV4-1 and TRBJ2-5; 11 bases are shared with TRBD2. Germline lookup yields CDR1 MGHRA and CDR2 YSYEKL. With V trimmed by 1 base and J by 2 bases, 6 bases remained unmatched. The CDR3 contains 17 residues.

The rearrangement joins TRBV5-6 to TRBJ2-7, with D possibly being TRBD2 (6 bases). CDR3 length: 13 residues. V lost 0 bases and J 4 bases, leaving 8 bases between the germline ends. Germline CDR1 reads SGHDT; CDR2 reads YYEEEE. The CDR3 DNA is TGTGCCAGCAGCTTGGCGGGACTTTACGAGCAGTACTTC. Translating it yields CASSLAGLYEQYF.

Comments on this clone: At one boundary the junction diverges from the germline segment, which might be a read error. The V gene is TRBV7-3, the J gene TRBJ2-6; possibly TRBD1 for D (6 bases). Germline V gene lookup returns CDR1 SGHTA and CDR2 FQGTGA. The CDR3 contains 15 residues. CDR3 residues: CASSLTGPGANVLTF. CDR3 nucleotide sequence: TGTGCCAGCAGCCTAACAGGGCCCGGGGCCAACGTCCTGACTTTC.

Worth noting for this clone: A read error may produce the germline difference seen at one junction end. The V call is TRBV2, the J call TRBJ1-4; no definite D call. The germline V gene has CDR1 SNHLY and CDR2 FYNNEI. The length of the CDR3 is 16 residues. The CDR3 is CANSGKLSPTNEKLFF. DNA of the CDR3: TGTGCCAACAGTGGAAAACTGTCCCCAACTAATGAAAAACTGTTTTTT.

The chain recombines TRBV28 with TRBJ1-5; D gene unclear. V was pared by 8 bases and J by 7 bases, with 12 bases between. This CDR3 has 12 residues. Germline lookup yields CDR1 MDHEN and CDR2 SYDVKM. The CDR3 DNA follows: TGTGCCAGCGGCTGGGTCGGGCAGCCCCAGCATTTT. Its protein product is CASGWVGQPQHF.

The V and J genes are TRBV7-6 and TRBJ2-5, with 11 bases that match TRBD2. The CDR3 contains 16 residues. Trimming cost V 1 base and J 5 bases; bases outside gene matches: 6. Germline CDR1 reads SGHVS; CDR2 reads FNYEAQ. For the CDR3, the DNA is TGTGCCAGCAGCTTAGGCGGGGCTAGCGGGGGGGAGACCCAGTACTTC. This codes for CASSLGGASGGETQYF. Drawing the rest from reference TRBV7-6 and TRBJ2-5, the complete variable domain is GAGVSQSPRYKVTKRGQDVALRCDPISGHVSLYWYRQALGQGPEFLTYFNYEAQQDKSGLPNDRFSAERPEGSISTLTIQRTEQRDSAMYRCASSLGGASGGETQYFGPGTRLLVL.

CDR3 bases: TGTGCCAGCAGCCCACAGACAGGGGCTGGAAACACCATATATTTT. This translates into CASSPQTGAGNTIYF. This chain joins TRBV7-2 and TRBJ1-3, with 8 bases identical to TRBD1. Germline V lookup: CDR1 SGHTA, CDR2 FQGNSA. With 5 bases clipped from V and 2 bases from J, the junction kept 5 bases outside the gene matches. The CDR3 spans 15 residues.

J is TRBJ1-1 and V is TRBV7-9, with 9 nucleotides matching TRBD1. J gave up 1 base and V 0 bases, and 0 bases lay outside the gene matches. CDR3 size: 15 residues. Germline lookup yields CDR1 SEHNR and CDR2 FQNEAQ (reference sequence). CDR3 protein: CASSLATGGNTEAFF. CDR3 nucleotides: TGTGCCAGCAGCTTAGCGACAGGGGGGAACACTGAAGCTTTCTTT. Variable domain in full (rest from reference TRBV7-9 and TRBJ1-1): DTGVSQNPRHKITKRGQNVTFRCDPISEHNRLYWYRQTLGQGPEFLTYFQNEAQLEKSRLLSDRFSAERPKGSFSTLEIQRTEQGDSAMYLCASSLATGGNTEAFFGQGTRLTVV.

J is TRBJ1-1 and V is TRBV7-9; D unresolved. CDR1 and CDR2 (germline): SEHNR, FQNEAQ (reference sequence). The V end was cut by 3 bases, the J end by 5 bases, with 19 bases between. This CDR3 comprises 16 residues. CDR3 in DNA: TGTGCCAGCAGCTTTTTCCGAGTTGGTCCCGGAACTGAAGCTTTCTTT. This translates into CASSFFRVGPGTEAFF.

The chain carries TRBV2 and TRBJ2-7; 10 positions match TRBD1. Germline CDR1 SNHLY, CDR2 FYNNEI. Trimming cost V 6 bases and J 5 bases; bases outside gene matches: 7. CDR3 size: 14 residues. CDR3 DNA: TGTGCCAGCAGCGTGACAGGGGGCATGAACGAGCAGTACTTC. Its protein product is CASSVTGGMNEQYF.

This chain joins TRBV5-4 and TRBJ2-5; weak D call: TRBD2 (6 bases). The CDR3 totals 15 residues. V dropped 4 bases and J dropped 5 bases, with 18 bases sitting between them. Germline V gene data show CDR1 as SGHNT and CDR2 as YYREEE (reference sequence). The CDR3: CASSAGGWVVETQYF. Written as DNA, the CDR3 is TGTGCCAGCAGCGCCGGGGGATGGGTTGTGGAGACCCAGTACTTC.

The rearrangement uses TRBV2 and TRBJ1-2, with no clear D. The CDR3 sequence is 11 residues long. The germline gives CDR1 SNHLY, CDR2 FYNNEI. Trimming left V 0 bases short and J 4 bases short, with 0 bases between. The CDR3 protein is CASSEAYGYTF. As DNA, the CDR3 is TGTGCCAGCAGTGAAGCCTATGGCTACACCTTC.

The chain joins TRBV6-5 to TRBJ1-4, with D possibly matching TRBD1 (6 bases). Trimming pared 0 bases from V and 5 bases from J, leaving 13 bases between. Germline V CDR1 and CDR2: MNHEY, SVGAGI. CDR3 length: 16 residues. CDR3 sequence (DNA): TGTGCCAGCAGTTACTCGTTGGGGGGCGGGAATGAAAAACTGTTTTTT. This gives the protein CASSYSLGGGNEKLFF.

This chain links TRBV10-3 with TRBJ2-1; D gene unclear. The V gene lost 6 bases and the J gene lost 5 bases, with 11 bases spanning the gap. The CDR3 loop spans 13 amino acids. CDR1 is ENHRY and CDR2 is SYGVKD in the germline V gene. The CDR3 loop reads CAIRPDANNEQFF. In DNA, the CDR3 is TGTGCCATCAGACCAGACGCCAACAATGAGCAGTTCTTC.